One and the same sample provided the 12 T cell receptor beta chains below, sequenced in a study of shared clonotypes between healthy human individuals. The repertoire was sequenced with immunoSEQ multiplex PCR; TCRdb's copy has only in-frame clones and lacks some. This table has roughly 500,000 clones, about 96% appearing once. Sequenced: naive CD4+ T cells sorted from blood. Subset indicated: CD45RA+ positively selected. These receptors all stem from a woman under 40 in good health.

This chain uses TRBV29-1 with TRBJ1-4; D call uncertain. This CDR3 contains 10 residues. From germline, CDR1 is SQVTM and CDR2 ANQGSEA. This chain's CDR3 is CGCYNEKLFF. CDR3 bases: TGCGGGTGCTATAATGAAAAACTGTTTTTT. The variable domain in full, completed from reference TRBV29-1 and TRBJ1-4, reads SAVISQKPSRDICQRGTSLTIQCQVDSQVTMMFWYRQQPGQSLTLIATANQGSEATYESGFVIDKFPISRPNLTFSTLTVSNMSPEDSSIYLCGCYNEKLFFGSGTQLSVL.

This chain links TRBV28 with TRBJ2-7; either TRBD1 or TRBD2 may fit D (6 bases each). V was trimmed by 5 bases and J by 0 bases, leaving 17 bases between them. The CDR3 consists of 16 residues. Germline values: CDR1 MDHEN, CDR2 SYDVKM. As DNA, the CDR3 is TGTGCCAGCAGTCCGCCACAGGGACTGAGCTCCTACGAGCAGTACTTC. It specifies CASSPPQGLSSYEQYF.

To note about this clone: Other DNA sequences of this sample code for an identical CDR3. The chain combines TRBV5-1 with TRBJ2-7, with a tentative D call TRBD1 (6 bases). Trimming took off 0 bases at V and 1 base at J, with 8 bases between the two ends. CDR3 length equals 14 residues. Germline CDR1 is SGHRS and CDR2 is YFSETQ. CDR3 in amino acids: CASSLAGTSYEQYF. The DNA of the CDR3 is TGCGCCAGCAGCTTGGCCGGGACATCCTACGAGCAGTACTTC. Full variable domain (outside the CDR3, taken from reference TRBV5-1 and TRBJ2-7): KAGVTQTPRYLIKTRGQQVTLSCSPISGHRSVSWYQQTPGQGLQFLFEYFSETQRNKGNFPGRFSGRQFSNSRSEMNVSTLELGDSALYLCASSLAGTSYEQYFGPGTRLTVT.

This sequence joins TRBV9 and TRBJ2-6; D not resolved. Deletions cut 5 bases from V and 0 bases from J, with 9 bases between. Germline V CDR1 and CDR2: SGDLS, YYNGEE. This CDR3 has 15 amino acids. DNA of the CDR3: TGTGCCAGCAGTTACGCAAGCTCTGGGGCCAACGTCCTGACTTTC. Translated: CASSYASSGANVLTF.

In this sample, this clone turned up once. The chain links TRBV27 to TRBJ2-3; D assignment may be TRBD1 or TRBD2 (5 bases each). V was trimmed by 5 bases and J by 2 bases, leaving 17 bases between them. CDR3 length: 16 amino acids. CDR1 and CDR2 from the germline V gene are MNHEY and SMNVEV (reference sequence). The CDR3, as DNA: TGTGCCAGCAGTCCCCGGCAGGGACGTCCCACAGATACGCAGTATTTT. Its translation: CASSPRQGRPTDTQYF.

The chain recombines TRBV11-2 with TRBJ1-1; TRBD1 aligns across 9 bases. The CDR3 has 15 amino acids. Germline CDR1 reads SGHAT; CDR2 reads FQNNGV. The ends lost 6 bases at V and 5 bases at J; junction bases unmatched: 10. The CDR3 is CASRPLQGAGTEAFF. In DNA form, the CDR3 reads TGTGCCAGCAGGCCCTTACAGGGGGCAGGAACTGAAGCTTTCTTT.

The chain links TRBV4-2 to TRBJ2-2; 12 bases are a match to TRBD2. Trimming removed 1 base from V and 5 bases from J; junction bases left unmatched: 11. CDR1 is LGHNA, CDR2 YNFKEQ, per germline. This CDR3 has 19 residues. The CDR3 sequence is CASSQVPSSGRGGTGELFF. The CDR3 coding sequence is TGTGCCAGCAGCCAAGTCCCCTCTAGCGGGAGGGGGGGGACCGGGGAGCTGTTTTTT.

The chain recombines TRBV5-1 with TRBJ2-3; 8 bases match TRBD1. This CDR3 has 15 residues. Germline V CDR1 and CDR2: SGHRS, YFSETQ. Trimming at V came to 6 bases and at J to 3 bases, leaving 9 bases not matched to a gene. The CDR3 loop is CASTPDRVKTDTQYF. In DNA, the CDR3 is TGCGCCAGCACTCCGGACAGGGTAAAAACAGATACGCAGTATTTT. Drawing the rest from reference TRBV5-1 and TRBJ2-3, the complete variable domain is KAGVTQTPRYLIKTRGQQVTLSCSPISGHRSVSWYQQTPGQGLQFLFEYFSETQRNKGNFPGRFSGRQFSNSRSEMNVSTLELGDSALYLCASTPDRVKTDTQYFGPGTRLTVL.

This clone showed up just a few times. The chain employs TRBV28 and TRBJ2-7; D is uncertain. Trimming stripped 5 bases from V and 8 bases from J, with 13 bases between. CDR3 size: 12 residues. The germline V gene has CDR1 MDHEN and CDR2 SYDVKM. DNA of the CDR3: TGTGCCAGCAGTCCACTAACTCCGAAGCAGTACTTC. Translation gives CASSPLTPKQYF.

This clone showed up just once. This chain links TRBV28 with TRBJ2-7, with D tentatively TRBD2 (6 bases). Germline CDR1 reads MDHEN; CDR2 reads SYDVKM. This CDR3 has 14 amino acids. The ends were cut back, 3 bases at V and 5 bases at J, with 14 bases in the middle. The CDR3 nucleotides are TGTGCCAGCAGTTTGGGGGGATTCGTCCACGAGCAGTACTTC. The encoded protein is CASSLGGFVHEQYF. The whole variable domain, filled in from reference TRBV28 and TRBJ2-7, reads DVKVTQSSRYLVKRTGEKVFLECVQDMDHENMFWYRQDPGLGLRLIYFSYDVKMKEKGDIPEGYSVSREKKERFSLILESASTNQTSMYLCASSLGGFVHEQYFGPGTRLTVT.

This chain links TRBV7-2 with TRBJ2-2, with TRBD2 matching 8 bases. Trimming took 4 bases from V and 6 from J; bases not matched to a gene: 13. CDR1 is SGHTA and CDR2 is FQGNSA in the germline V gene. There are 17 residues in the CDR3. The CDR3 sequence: CASSYPAPGGISGELFF. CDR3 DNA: TGTGCCAGCAGCTACCCCGCCCCGGGAGGGATCTCCGGGGAGCTGTTTTTT.

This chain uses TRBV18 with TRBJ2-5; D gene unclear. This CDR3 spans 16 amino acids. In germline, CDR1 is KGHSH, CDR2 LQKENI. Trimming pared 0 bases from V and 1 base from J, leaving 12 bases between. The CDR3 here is CASSPPSFKGQETQYF. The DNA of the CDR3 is TGTGCCAGCTCACCACCGAGTTTCAAGGGCCAAGAGACCCAGTACTTC.